Listed here are 9 T cell receptor beta chains from one sample, sequenced in a study of shared clonotypes between healthy human individuals. TCRdb's table, derived via immunoSEQ multiplex PCR, lists solely in-frame clones and lacks some. Of more than 2 million clones in the sample, roughly 95% were seen once. The sequenced sample consisted of naive CD4+ T cells sorted from blood. Subset given: CD45RA+ positively selected. These receptor sequences come from a man in his late teens or twenties in good health.

The V and J genes are TRBV15 and TRBJ2-7, with a tentative D call TRBD2 (5 bases). V lost 0 bases to trimming and J lost 5 bases, with 23 bases between them. There are 18 residues in the CDR3. Looked up from germline, CDR1 is LNHNV and CDR2 is YYDKDF (reference sequence). This chain's CDR3 is CATSRDPPRTLAYHEQYF. CDR3 in DNA: TGTGCCACCAGCAGAGATCCCCCAAGGACTCTCGCTTACCACGAGCAGTACTTC. The variable domain in full, with the rest retrieved from reference TRBV15 and TRBJ2-7, is DAMVIQNPRYQVTQFGKPVTLSCSQTLNHNVMYWYQQKSSQAPKLLFHYYDKDFNNEADTPDNFQSRRPNTSFCFLDIRSPGLGDTAMYLCATSRDPPRTLAYHEQYFGPGTRLTVT.

The chain uses TRBV5-4 and TRBJ2-7; D is ambiguous. Trimming shortened V by 0 bases and J by 3 bases, and 7 bases separated the two germline ends. CDR1 SGHNT and CDR2 YYREEE come from the germline V gene (reference sequence). The CDR3 loop spans 13 amino acids. CDR3 loop: CASSLDRRYEQYF. For the CDR3, the DNA is TGTGCCAGCAGCTTGGACCGTCGCTACGAGCAGTACTTC.

This rearrangement joins TRBV6-5 to TRBJ2-3, with D possibly matching TRBD2 (6 bases). CDR3 length: 14 residues. Per germline, CDR1 MNHEY and CDR2 SVGAGI. V shed 8 bases and J shed 0 bases, with 12 bases lying between them. The CDR3 nucleotides are TGTGCCAGCGCCAGGGACTTTAGCACAGATACGCAGTATTTT. It encodes CASARDFSTDTQYF.

The chain links TRBV10-3 to TRBJ2-3; 8 positions match TRBD2. Germline trimming cut 3 bases from V and 3 bases from J; bases unmatched to any gene: 11. CDR3 length: 17 amino acids. Germline CDR1 ENHRY, CDR2 SYGVKD. Here the CDR3 reads CAISDSAGSGITDTQYF. Written as DNA, the CDR3 is TGTGCCATCAGTGACTCCGCGGGTAGCGGGATTACAGATACGCAGTATTTT.

CDR3 nucleotide sequence: TGTGCCAGCTCACCAGGGGGTAACGAGCAGTACTTC. Translating gives CASSPGGNEQYF. This sequence joins TRBV18 and TRBJ2-7; D may be TRBD1 or TRBD2 (5 bases each). The CDR3 consists of 12 residues. Deletions cut 2 bases from V and 5 bases from J, with 7 bases between. Germline assignment: CDR1 KGHSH and CDR2 LQKENI.

The sample holds one count of this clone. This rearrangement joins TRBV29-1 to TRBJ1-5; possibly TRBD1 for D (6 bases). CDR3 length: 13 residues. The germline V and J ends were trimmed by 5 bases and 7 bases, with 15 bases remaining between them. Germline V gene lookup returns CDR1 SQVTM and CDR2 ANQGSEA. CDR3 sequence reads: CSVQASGGQPQHF. CDR3 nucleotide sequence: TGCAGCGTTCAAGCTTCGGGGGGCCAGCCCCAGCATTTT.

This rearrangement joins TRBV6-1 to TRBJ1-2; possibly TRBD1 for D (5 bases). V lost 5 bases, J lost 2 bases, and 12 bases lay in between. The CDR3 sequence is 14 residues long. CDR1 MNHNS and CDR2 SASEGT come from the germline V gene. The CDR3 DNA is TGTGCCAGCAGTTCCCAGGGTAAGAACTATGGCTACACCTTC. Translation: CASSSQGKNYGYTF.

This chain links TRBV6-5 with TRBJ2-7; 7 bases agree with TRBD1. CDR3 length: 15 residues. Germline V gives CDR1 MNHEY, CDR2 SVGAGI. V gave up 4 bases and J gave up 1 base; unmatched junction bases: 7. CDR3 loop: CASSSRDSPSYEQYF. CDR3 DNA sequence: TGTGCCAGCAGTTCCCGGGACAGCCCTTCCTACGAGCAGTACTTC.

The chain has TRBV7-9 and TRBJ1-2; D perhaps matches TRBD1 (5 bases). V was trimmed by 3 bases and J by 4 bases, leaving 15 bases between them. The CDR3 covers 15 residues. From germline, CDR1 is SEHNR and CDR2 FQNEAQ (reference sequence). The CDR3 loop is CASSLGGSSTYGYTF. Here the CDR3 DNA reads TGTGCCAGCAGCTTGGGGGGTTCGAGCACCTATGGCTACACCTTC.